This entry describes one T cell receptor beta chain. The germline CDR1 and CDR2 sequences are SGDLS and YYNGEE. The germline V and J ends were trimmed by 2 bases and 10 bases, with 15 bases remaining between them. This CDR3 comprises 13 residues. These data come from a study of blood T cell repertoires in COVID-19. The wider study: The United States, Italy and Spain supplied acute and convalescent COVID-19 samples. Nucleic acid was either cDNA or gDNA, and it came from T cells, B-cell-depleted T cells, or PBMCs.

Authors' data handling: Reference gene primer amplification yielded estimated nucleated cell counts. Sequenced by immunoSEQ multiplex PCR; TCRdb stores in-frame clones only, minus some. Clone size and the V and J calls come from that table; the DNA yielded D and trimming. The sample includes about 400,000 clones, nearly 90% seen only once; the top ten take around 1.8%. Participants had their cohort set by participant-reported clinical history. The sequenced sample consisted of PBMCs or T cells enriched from blood (not recorded which). This sequence originates from a young woman with acute COVID-19. The J gene is TRBJ1-2, the V gene TRBV9; perhaps TRBD1 as D (5 bases). CDR3 nucleotides: TGTGCCAGCAGCGTCCCGGGCCGGGGGGTCTACACCTTC. The encoded protein is CASSVPGRGVYTF.